This T cell receptor (beta chain) was sequenced for a study of blood T cell repertoires in COVID-19. This clone was seen only a few times. Germline V gene lookup returns CDR1 SGHVS and CDR2 FQNEAQ. The CDR3 length is 15 residues. Between the trimmed V and J ends, which lost 3 bases and 3 bases, there was a span of 15 bases. The method was immunoSEQ multiplex PCR; TCRdb's version includes in-frame clones alone and lacks a portion of them. The table has 200,000 or so clones, about 88% seen once. The sample comprised PBMCs or T cells enriched from blood (not recorded which). This TCR was sampled from a woman in her thirties or forties with acute COVID-19. This chain connects TRBV7-8 to TRBJ2-7; D gene ambiguous. As DNA, the CDR3 is TGTGCCAGCAGCTTTAGCCAAATCGCACTCTACGAGCAGTACTTC. It is translated as CASSFSQIALYEQYF.